Included here is one T cell receptor beta chain sequence, with context. There is no known antigen for this receptor. No base quality information exists; no much larger clone differs at one position. The record originates from a study of OX40 agonist ivuxolimab in advanced cancers. For the study in its entirety: The costimulatory receptor OX40 (CD134) was targeted by ivuxolimab, a fully human IgG2 agonistic monoclonal antibody. Intravenous ivuxolimab was administered to patients every 2 weeks at six dose levels: 0.01, 0.1, 0.3, 1.5, 3 and 10 mg/kg. Patients were allowed to have had prior anti-PD-1, anti-PD-L1 or anti-CTLA-4 therapy, and approximately 40% of the dose-escalation patients had previously received checkpoint inhibitors. The monotherapy dose-escalation portion (N ≈ 50 patients) of the phase I ivuxolimab trial is reported in the paper. Of the roughly 52 dose-escalation patients, hepatocellular carcinoma was present in about 20, melanoma in approximately 15, renal cell carcinoma in 9 and head and neck cancer in 9. Peripheral TCRbeta sequencing aimed to test whether ivuxolimab altered TCR sequence diversity and caused clonal T-cell expansion. Partial responses occurred in three dose-escalation patients: two with cutaneous melanoma and one with hepatocellular carcinoma. The dose-escalation cohort was roughly 83% male with a mean age of roughly 60 years, ranging from roughly 20 to 80. Paper-wide results and their limitations: After ivuxolimab, expanded clones were on average more numerous among CD8+ T cells than among CD4+ T cells. The antigen specificity of the clonally expanded peripheral T cells was not determined. At doses of 0.1 to 3.0 mg/kg, clonal expansion of both CD4+ and CD8+ T cells in blood was seen between baseline and week 6. Low levels of normalized T-cell clonal expansion were also seen in some patients who did not respond. In the 0.1-3.0 mg/kg groups, partial responders had among the lowest normalized peripheral clonal expansion, particularly in CD8+ T cells.

To sequence the TCRbeta CDR3 region, genomic DNA was isolated from the sorted cells. The immunoSEQ Assay was used for sequencing of TCRbeta CDR3 regions. TCRdb retrieved this table from immuneACCESS and kept in-frame rearrangements only. Not all clones are present; in checked studies, unresolved V genes account for under half, and no reason is known for the remainder. The sample records under 15,000 clones, approximately 80% of which are singletons. The top ten constitute 30% to 45% of the sample. The trial excluded patients who had a history of autoimmune disease or were on systemic immunosuppression. In every dose cohort, peripheral blood was drawn for TCR sequencing at baseline, cycle 4 day 1, and cycle 7 day 1. Samples came from an open-label, multicenter, first-in-human phase I dose-escalation trial of ivuxolimab. Adults with locally advanced or metastatic head and neck squamous cell, hepatocellular, melanoma or renal cell carcinoma were enrolled in the trial. Before TCR sequencing, CD4+ and CD8+ T cells were separately sorted from peripheral blood.

Relative to germline, V is 1 base shorter and J is 0 bases shorter, with 13 bases between their ends. Per the germline V gene, SGHAT is the CDR1 and FQNNGV is the CDR2. The CDR3 goes from the cysteine to the phenylalanine over 16 residues. Here the CDR3 DNA is all that survives: 48 bases in frame from base 1. The input for sequencing was CD4+ or CD8+ T cells sorted from blood, taken in a trial of the OX40 agonist ivuxolimab. The sequence came from an adult with an advanced solid tumor such as melanoma, head and neck, liver or kidney cancer. The chain was built from TRBV11-2 and TRBJ2-7, with the D gene too uncertain to name. The encoded CDR3 is CASSLVVVTSSYEQYF. The bases read TGTGCCAGCAGCTTAGTTGTGGTTACCTCCTCCTACGAGCAGTACTTC.